This T cell receptor beta chain was sequenced for a study of blood T cell repertoires in COVID-19. This clone has more than one count but fewer than ten. V lost 3 bases and J lost 5; bases outside the gene matches: 10. This CDR3 region has 15 residues. The germline gives CDR1 SGHRS, CDR2 YFSETQ. Profiled with immunoSEQ multiplex PCR; TCRdb holds only in-frame clones, not every one. The sample contains around 340,000 clones, about 88% of which appear only once. Followed over time, Seattle patients had been enrolled while infection was active. This sequence was found in an older woman with COVID-19, enrolled during active disease. The sample taken for sequencing was peripheral blood. This chain links TRBV5-1 with TRBJ1-2, with 7 bases identical to TRBD1. The CDR3 sequence: CASSSPDRVGYGYTF. CDR3 sequence (DNA): TGCGCCAGCAGCTCCCCTGACAGGGTAGGGTATGGCTACACCTTC.